One sample yielded the 16 T cell receptor beta chains listed below, sequenced in a study of T-cell reconstitution after alpha-beta-depleted transplantation in children. For TCRbeta, the library was prepared with unique molecular identifiers. Via MiXCR, TCRdb re-called the PCR reads, giving one row per CDR3 protein. Here the sample spans about 900,000 distinct CDR3 sequences, roughly 29% being singletons. The material was PBMCs, mostly from graft donor cells, obtained 360 days after TCRalphabeta/CD19-depleted stem cell transplant. The receptors originated from a boy in the first two years of life who had a stem cell transplant for SCID, so the T cells may come from the graft donor.

This clonotype was observed many times. The chain employs TRBV7-2 and TRBJ2-1; 8 bases line up with TRBD2. The germline V gene encodes CDR1 SGHTA and CDR2 FQGNSA. The V segment lost 5 bases and the J segment 8 bases; nucleotides outside the gene matches: 14. There are 16 residues in the CDR3. The CDR3 DNA follows: TGTGCCAGCAGCACCTCCGGGACTAGGTCCATGTATGAGCAGTTCTTC. This gives the protein CASSTSGTRSMYEQFF.

This clonotype was seen a handful of times. This chain joins TRBV7-9 and TRBJ1-1; no clear D gene. The length of the CDR3 is 14 residues. V lost 3 bases and J lost 1, with 9 bases in between. Germline V CDR1 and CDR2: SEHNR, FQNEAQ (reference sequence). The CDR3 sequence: CASSFESGNTEAFF. CDR3 in DNA: TGTGCCAGCAGCTTCGAGTCGGGGAACACTGAAGCTTTCTTT. The complete variable domain, with remaining parts taken from reference TRBV7-9 and TRBJ1-1, reads DTGVSQNPRHKITKRGQNVTFRCDPISEHNRLYWYRQTLGQGPEFLTYFQNEAQLEKSRLLSDRFSAERPKGSFSTLEIQRTEQGDSAMYLCASSFESGNTEAFFGQGTRLTVV.

This chain connects TRBV12-3 or TRBV12-4 to TRBJ1-3; no clear D. The CDR3 runs to 16 residues. Trimming pared 6 bases from V and 2 bases from J, leaving 17 bases between. The CDR3: CASRIEWVLAGNTIYF. CDR3 nucleotides: TGTGCCAGCAGAATAGAATGGGTTTTAGCTGGAAACACCATATATTTT.

The V and J genes are TRBV5-1 and TRBJ2-3; D remains ambiguous. V lost 0 bases to trimming and J lost 0 bases, with 8 bases between them. The CDR3 is made up of 15 amino acids. Germline-derived CDR1 and CDR2 are SGHRS and YFSETQ. The CDR3 protein is CASSLEQPSTDTQYF. CDR3 DNA sequence: TGCGCCAGCAGCTTGGAACAACCTAGCACAGATACGCAGTATTTT.

This clonotype was picked up many times. The V call is TRBV30, the J call TRBJ1-4, with TRBD1 as a possible D gene (6 bases). The germline CDR1 and CDR2 sequences are GTSNPN and SVGIG (reference sequence). The V end lost 7 bases, the J end lost 0 bases, and 12 bases lay between the germline ends. The CDR3 length is 14 residues. CDR3 sequence: CALETGATNEKLFF. The CDR3 DNA follows: TGTGCCTTGGAGACAGGTGCAACTAATGAAAAACTGTTTTTT.

The rearrangement joins TRBV6-1 to TRBJ2-2; D is perhaps TRBD1 (6 bases). Germline CDR1 and CDR2: MNHNS and SASEGT. Trimming shortened V by 11 bases and J by 0 bases, and 13 bases separated the two germline ends. This CDR3 has 14 residues. The CDR3 nucleotides are TGTGCCGCCCGGGACACCTCGAACACCGGGGAGCTGTTTTTT. Its translation is CAARDTSNTGELFF.

The table lists this clonotype with a few counts. This chain uses TRBV4-1 with TRBJ2-7; D is undetermined. With 5 bases removed from V and 2 bases from J, the gap between germline ends came to 10 bases. The CDR3 is 13 residues long. Germline CDR1 and CDR2: MGHRA and YSYEKL. CDR3 sequence reads: CASSYRATYEQYF. In DNA form, the CDR3 reads TGCGCCAGCAGCTATCGCGCCACCTACGAGCAGTACTTC.

The chain combines TRBV20-1 with TRBJ1-1; 8 nucleotides line up with TRBD1. V gave up 2 bases and J gave up 0 bases; unmatched junction bases: 5. Germline V gene sequence: CDR1 DFQATT, CDR2 SNEGSKA (reference sequence). This CDR3 is built from 15 residues. The CDR3 region is CSARSRTGLNTEAFF. The CDR3, as DNA: TGCAGTGCTAGATCTCGGACAGGGCTGAACACTGAAGCTTTCTTT.

J is TRBJ2-2 and V is TRBV12-3 or TRBV12-4; 9 bases map to TRBD2. This CDR3 comprises 14 residues. The V gene end was trimmed by 11 bases and the J gene end by 5 bases; junction bases not matched to a gene: 9. CDR3 bases: TGTGCCCAGGGGACTAGCCTTCCTACCGGGGAGCTGTTTTTT. Residues: CAQGTSLPTGELFF.

The chain employs TRBV3-1 and TRBJ2-2, with 13 bases matching TRBD2. The CDR3 totals 19 residues. Germline V gene data show CDR1 as LGHDT and CDR2 as YNNKEL (reference sequence). J lost 0 bases, V lost 6 bases, and 10 bases had no gene match. CDR3 sequence: CASSPRTSGGPTNTGELFF. The CDR3 DNA reads TGTGCCAGCAGTCCGCGGACTAGCGGGGGCCCAACGAACACCGGGGAGCTGTTTTTT.

The rearrangement links TRBV20-1 to TRBJ2-3; D is unclear. The CDR3 loop spans 14 amino acids. Germline CDR1 reads DFQATT; CDR2 reads SNEGSKA (reference sequence). Trimming cost V 8 bases and J 6 bases, with 21 bases left between them. The CDR3 sequence is CSPKSDRLMDTQYF. As DNA, the CDR3 is TGCAGTCCAAAAAGCGACCGCCTGATGGATACGCAGTATTTT.

This chain uses TRBV5-1 with TRBJ2-5; TRBD2 agrees at 8 bases. V gave up 7 bases and J gave up 1 base; unmatched junction bases: 9. Looked up from germline, CDR1 is SGHRS and CDR2 is YFSETQ. The CDR3 length is 15 residues. The DNA of the CDR3 is TGCGCCAGCGACCGGGGGGGAAACGCCCAAGAGACCCAGTACTTC. It codes for CASDRGGNAQETQYF.

This clonotype was detected a few times. The chain combines TRBV6-2 or TRBV6-3 with TRBJ1-1; D is ambiguous. This CDR3 spans 12 amino acids. V was pared by 5 bases and J by 8 bases, with 12 bases between. Germline assignment: CDR1 MNHEY and CDR2 SVGEGT. The CDR3 region is CASSPAGIEAFF. In nucleotides, the CDR3 is TGTGCCAGCAGTCCGGCCGGGATAGAAGCTTTCTTT.

This clonotype has more than one count but fewer than ten. This chain uses TRBV5-1 with TRBJ2-4; no definite D call. V lost 0 bases and J 0 bases, leaving 10 bases between the germline ends. Germline CDR1 is SGHRS and CDR2 is YFSETQ. This CDR3 is 16 amino acids long. CDR3: CASSLGMIIAKNIQYF. CDR3 bases: TGCGCCAGCAGCTTGGGAATGATAATAGCCAAAAACATTCAGTACTTC.

This clonotype was seen a single time. The V gene is TRBV4-3, the J gene TRBJ1-6; D gene ambiguous. The CDR3 extends over 12 amino acids. Germline-derived CDR1 and CDR2 are LGHNA and YSLEER. Trimming removed 4 bases from V and 9 bases from J, with 7 bases in between. The CDR3 nucleotides read TGCGCCAGCAGCCGCGAGGGTTCACCCCTCCACTTT. Amino acids: CASSREGSPLHF.

For the CDR3, the DNA is TGTGCCAGCAGACTCACAGGGGGTGGCTCACCCCTCCACTTT. This translates into CASRLTGGGSPLHF. The chain employs TRBV27 and TRBJ1-6; 8 bases agree with TRBD1. The CDR3 length is 14 residues. V lost 6 bases and J lost 10; bases outside the gene matches: 8. The germline V gene encodes CDR1 MNHEY and CDR2 SMNVEV (reference sequence).